Here is one T cell receptor (beta chain) with its context. The target antigen is unknown. The data originate from a study of cytomegalovirus exposure and HLA in healthy donors. Whole-study context: Unique TCRs from HLA-typed donors, 75 million to 100 million of them, were held in an early data release. Overall study results and limits: CMV serostatus was the only immune exposure information that was available.

CDR1 is MNHEY, CDR2 SVGAGI, per germline. V lost 6 bases and J lost 7, with 19 bases in between. The CDR3 sequence is 15 residues long. Nominal health characterized the donors when sampled, though unrecorded immune exposures were likely. The PCR ran on 60 Vbeta and 13 Jbeta primers. TCRdb's copy holds only in-frame clones and misses some; the assay was immunoSEQ multiplex PCR. Of about 97,000 clones listed, about four fifths are singletons. The origin of this receptor is a woman in her 40s in good health and CMV-seronegative. The sequenced material came from PBMCs. The chain recombines TRBV6-5 with TRBJ2-1, with a weak D call TRBD2 (7 bases). The CDR3 spells CASRPIRGGENEQFF. The CDR3 coding sequence is TGTGCCAGCAGACCCATTAGGGGGGGCGAAAATGAGCAGTTCTTC.